The 16 T cell receptor beta chains given below trace back to one sample, sequenced in a study of blood T cells in healthy people across ages. A second 7 to 11 cycle PCR used barcoded and J-beta primers. TCRdb called the 5' RACE reads again in MiXCR, with one record for every CDR3 protein. Of 540,000 or so distinct CDR3 sequences in the sample, 24% are singletons; the top ten hold just under 9%. In addition, the sample was reused for a study of T cells of mothers and their children.

The sample was blood. These receptors were collected from a boy aged 5-17 years in good health.

The CDR3 region has the DNA TGCGCCAGCAGCCAAGGGGTAGGTAGTTTGGACGAGCAGTACTTC. Translation: CASSQGVGSLDEQYF. The J gene is TRBJ2-7, the V gene TRBV4-3; D is ambiguous. V was pared by 1 base and J by 5 bases, with 15 bases between. There are 15 residues in the CDR3. CDR1 and CDR2 (germline): LGHNA, YSLEER.

The V call is TRBV11-1, the J call TRBJ2-5, with TRBD2 identical over 12 bases. CDR1 is SGHAT, CDR2 FQDESV, per germline (reference sequence). There are 14 residues in the CDR3. Trimming at V came to 6 bases and at J to 3 bases, leaving 2 bases not matched to a gene. CDR3 nucleotides: TGTGCCAGCAGAAGACTAGCGGGGGAAGAGACCCAGTACTTC. Amino acids: CASRRLAGEETQYF.

This clonotype was seen only a few times. The chain has TRBV4-1 and TRBJ2-4, with D unresolved. The germline V gene has CDR1 MGHRA and CDR2 YSYEKL. The V gene lost 0 bases and the J gene lost 0 bases, with 9 bases spanning the gap. CDR3 length: 16 residues. The CDR3 coding sequence is TGCGCCAGCAGCCAAGAAGGAAGTCTAGCCAAAAACATTCAGTACTTC. Translated, it gives CASSQEGSLAKNIQYF.

This clonotype occurred a few times. CDR3 residues: CASSLAVARSYNEQFF. In DNA form, the CDR3 reads TGTGCCAGCAGCTTAGCGGTAGCCAGGTCCTACAATGAGCAGTTCTTC. The rearrangement joins TRBV7-2 to TRBJ2-1, with no clear D. This CDR3 spans 16 amino acids. V dropped 0 bases and J dropped 1 base, with 10 bases sitting between them. Germline CDR1 and CDR2: SGHTA and FQGNSA.

V and J are TRBV7-9 and TRBJ2-3, with 12 bases aligning to TRBD2. V shed 5 bases and J 5 bases; nucleotides not matched to a gene: 8. Germline values: CDR1 SEHNR, CDR2 FQNEAQ (reference sequence). The CDR3 runs to 16 residues. The CDR3 loop is CASSAASGGAVDTQYF. The CDR3 DNA follows: TGTGCCAGCAGCGCCGCTAGCGGGGGGGCCGTAGATACGCAGTATTTT.

This clonotype was picked up a small number of times. The chain combines TRBV10-3 with TRBJ2-1; tentative D call: TRBD1 (6 bases). Germline V CDR1 and CDR2: ENHRY, SYGVKD. This CDR3 comprises 12 residues. V was cut by 8 bases and J by 5 bases, with 10 bases left in between. CDR3 protein: CAIEDSHNEQFF. For the CDR3, the DNA is TGTGCCATCGAGGACAGCCACAATGAGCAGTTCTTC.

The genes are TRBV12-3 or TRBV12-4 and TRBJ1-2, with 8 positions matching TRBD1. The CDR3 is made up of 15 amino acids. Trimming cost V 1 base and J 4 bases; bases outside gene matches: 5. The CDR3 reads CASSLVPGGSYGYTF. The CDR3 bases are TGTGCCAGCAGTTTAGTGCCAGGGGGCAGCTATGGCTACACCTTC.

This sequence joins TRBV10-2 and TRBJ1-4; TRBD1 might be the D (6 bases). The germline V gene has CDR1 WSHSY and CDR2 SAAADI. The ends were cut back, 6 bases at V and 7 bases at J, with 15 bases in the middle. CDR3 length: 14 amino acids. CDR3 sequence (DNA): TGCGCCAGCAGCCCTACAGGGTGGGGTGAAAAACTGTTTTTT. This encodes CASSPTGWGEKLFF.

This clonotype was detected only a few times. This chain joins TRBV20-1 and TRBJ2-7; possible D gene TRBD2, 6 bases. V shed 0 bases and J shed 0 bases, with 18 bases lying between them. Germline V gives CDR1 DFQATT, CDR2 SNEGSKA (reference sequence). The CDR3 is 17 amino acids. The CDR3 is CSARDFVEAGFSYEQYF. CDR3 nucleotides: TGCAGTGCTAGAGATTTCGTAGAGGCGGGATTCTCCTACGAGCAGTACTTC.

This clonotype was counted a few times. This sequence joins TRBV4-3 and TRBJ2-1; 7 nucleotides align to TRBD1. Germline V gene data show CDR1 as LGHNA and CDR2 as YSLEER. V dropped 4 bases and J dropped 3; count of bases not matched to a gene: 9. This CDR3 spans 16 amino acids. The CDR3 DNA is TGCGCCAGCAGCCCATCGGCACAGGGGATCTACAATGAGCAGTTCTTC. Its protein is CASSPSAQGIYNEQFF.

This clonotype was counted only a few times. V gene TRBV7-8 combines with J gene TRBJ2-2; 8 nucleotides line up with TRBD1. The J segment lost 2 bases and the V segment lost 2 bases, leaving 4 bases of the junction unmatched. The CDR3 has 16 amino acids. Germline CDR1 SGHVS, CDR2 FQNEAQ. The CDR3 spells CASSLQGAPNTGELFF. DNA for the CDR3: TGTGCCAGCAGCTTACAGGGGGCGCCTAACACCGGGGAGCTGTTTTTT.

The chain is built from TRBV2 and TRBJ2-3, with 11 bases lining up with TRBD2. This CDR3 has 17 residues. CDR1 and CDR2 from the germline V gene are SNHLY and FYNNEI. Trimming cost V 2 bases and J 3 bases; bases outside gene matches: 7. This CDR3 is CASSETKLAGVTDTQYF. The CDR3 DNA is TGTGCCAGCAGTGAAACTAAACTAGCGGGAGTAACAGATACGCAGTATTTT.

V usage is TRBV6-6 and J usage is TRBJ2-3; TRBD2 matches at 8 bases. CDR1 and CDR2 (germline): MNHNY, SVGAGI (reference sequence). The CDR3 loop spans 14 amino acids. V lost 6 bases and J lost 4; bases outside the gene matches: 6. CDR3 protein: CASSTIAGSDTQYF. The DNA of the CDR3 is TGTGCCAGCAGCACGATAGCGGGATCAGATACGCAGTATTTT.

This clonotype was counted between two and nine times. One junction end does not reproduce the germline sequence, and a read error may be involved. The rearrangement uses TRBV4-3 and TRBJ2-4; 10 bases line up with TRBD2. CDR3 length: 19 amino acids. Per the germline V gene, CDR1 is LGHNA and CDR2 is YSLEER. The CDR3 sequence is CAISDKSVPSGSRKNIQYF. DNA of the CDR3: TGCGCCATCAGCGACAAATCCGTTCCTAGCGGGAGCCGGAAAAACATTCAGTACTTC.

Notes on this clonotype: One end of the junction fails to match germline, which may point to a read error. V is TRBV7-2 and J is TRBJ2-4, with a weak D call TRBD2 (6 bases). The CDR3 sequence is 13 residues long. Germline CDR1 and CDR2: SGHTA and FQGNSA. As DNA, the CDR3 is TGTGCCGGCAGCTTAGCGGAGAGGGTCATTCAGTACTTC. This codes for CAGSLAERVIQYF.

The genes are TRBV7-3 and TRBJ2-2; 7 bases fit TRBD1. The V and J ends lost 5 bases and 5 bases, in that order; junction bases with no gene match: 14. The V gene's germline CDR1 is SGHTA and CDR2 FQGTGA. CDR3 length: 17 residues. This chain's CDR3 is CASSLMPPGQRTGELFF. The CDR3 nucleotides are TGTGCCAGCAGCCTAATGCCGCCGGGACAGAGGACCGGGGAGCTGTTTTTT.